This T cell receptor beta chain stems from a study of blood T cell repertoires in COVID-19 (dated by TCRdb to 2020 to 2022). Background for the entire study: Samples covering the acute and convalescent phases of COVID-19 were provided by collaborators in the United States, Italy and Spain. The material from the prospective study consisted of cDNA or gDNA derived from T cells, B-cell-depleted T cells, or PBMCs. Subjects who had been exposed to COVID-19, were actively infected with it, or had recovered from it provided the deeply sampled blood TCRbeta repertoires that made up the dataset. A freely available public database, intended as a resource for researchers studying the immune response to SARS-CoV-2, is where the repertoires were released. Samples came from the ongoing ImmuneRACE study (first 160 participants) plus 1,254 subjects from 6 global collaborators. A de-identified subject ID, COVID-19 status, age in years and sex were almost always included in the sample metadata. Where available, HLA class I and class II types were obtained from metadata supplied by the sample provider rather than from assay-based typing. Here is what the overall study found, with its caveats: How much clinical and demographic metadata was included differed by source and by participant, and the metadata was provided uncurated.

The germline V gene (reference sequence) supplies CDR1 SGHNT and CDR2 YYREEE. Taken from cysteine to phenylalanine, the CDR3 has 15 residues. The retained sequence is limited to the CDR3, 45 bases, with the frame set at the first base. The V end loses 0 bases and the J end loses 2 bases, and a stretch of 11 bases separates them. Enrolling through a virtual design, the prospective study's participants ranged in age from about 18 to 89 years and lived across 24 United States geographic areas. In the prospective study, cohorts were assigned on the basis of participant-reported clinical history obtained from a screening survey and a study questionnaire. For ImmuneRACE Cohort 3, a participant was defined as recovered based on two consecutive negative NP/OP PCR tests, clearance by a healthcare professional, or resolution of symptoms. Each participant in the prospective study had whole blood, serum and a nasopharyngeal or oropharyngeal swab collected by mobile phlebotomists. Participants in the prospective study had the option to provide additional blood draws and questionnaires over a 2-month period. Before DNA extraction, prospective study blood samples were shipped either frozen or at room temperature.

TCRbeta CDR3 regions were amplified from genomic DNA by means of the immunoSEQ Assay, a bias-controlled multiplex PCR. The original pipeline was this. The number of nucleated cells in each sample was estimated from the amplification of reference gene primers within the assay. Sequence reads were collapsed and filtered to measure the absolute abundance of every unique TCRbeta CDR3 rearrangement. For each sample, productive Simpson clonality was calculated as the square root of Simpson's diversity index across productive rearrangements. The immuneACCESS repertoire file appears here via TCRdb, limited to in-frame rearrangements. These files lack a portion of the clones; in checked studies, under half of the deficit traces to unresolved V genes, and the cause of the others is not known. V and J calls and clone size are given by that table; D and trimming were obtained from the DNA. Recorded for this sample are about 380,000 clones; 88% of them occurred a single time. The ten most abundant clones make up 0.9% to 1.5% of the sample.

As regards this clone: Its antigen is unknown. The record has no base qualities; no much larger clone is one base away.

The material sequenced was PBMCs or T cells enriched from blood (not recorded which). This clonotype was sampled from a woman aged 18-30 years who had recovered from COVID-19. The chain was built from TRBV5-4 and TRBJ1-1; D gene: possibly TRBD1, on 5 matching bases. This receptor carries the CDR3 CASSLDIGVNTEAFF. The base sequence is TGTGCCAGCAGCTTGGATATAGGGGTCAACACTGAAGCTTTCTTT.